This T cell receptor (beta chain) was documented in a study of patients and donors after allogeneic stem cell transplantation. This clonotype came up a few times. TCRdb analysed the RT-PCR reads with MiXCR anew, one entry per CDR3 protein. The sample yields 25,000 to 35,000 distinct CDR3 sequences, under 7.5% seen once. The CDR3 length is 15 residues. The germline CDR1 and CDR2 sequences are MNHEY and SVGAGI. The V end was cut by 4 bases, the J end by 6 bases, with 16 bases between. This TCR was recovered from a human donor who was either an allogeneic HSCT recipient or a stem cell or donor lymphocyte infusion donor (not recorded which). It is not recorded whose cells these are; they may come from a transplant donor. The chain has TRBV6-5 and TRBJ2-4; TRBD1 is a possible D gene (5 bases). The material sequenced was blood, either unsorted or a sorted T cell fraction (not recorded which). The CDR3 loop is CASSFAQARGNIQYF. For the CDR3, the DNA is TGTGCCAGCAGTTTTGCCCAAGCTAGGGGAAACATTCAGTACTTC.